Described below is a single T cell receptor (beta chain) sequence and its context. What it binds is unknown. This entry comes from a study of post-analysis software for immune sequencing data. On the study more broadly: Some patients lacked subtype; others had relapsing-remitting, secondary progressive or progressive-relapsing disease.

Whole-study results and caveats: Five or six TRBV segments, TRBV5-6, TRBV5-1 and TRBV20-1 among them, were found more frequent in patients than controls. Significantly lower normalized Chao1 diversity was found in patients with multiple sclerosis relative to controls. Samples from a shared batch, those prepared together, strongly co-clustered by F measure.

The CDR3 extends over 13 amino acids. Trimming at V came to 5 bases and at J to 6 bases, leaving 3 bases not matched to a gene. Germline CDR1 is SEHNR and CDR2 is FQNEAQ (reference sequence). Every TCR beta cDNA library bore unique molecular identifiers. Between 1 and 10 million T cells gave rise to 500,000 to 650,000 cDNA molecules. In TCRdb, the PCR reads were re-called with MiXCR into one record per CDR3 protein. The table includes roughly 800,000 distinct CDR3 sequences, 46% detected once. Specimen: blood. The chain uses TRBV7-9 and TRBJ1-4; TRBD1 matches 7 bases. The sequence derives from a girl under 18 with multiple sclerosis. CDR3: CASSGTGDEKLFF. DNA for the CDR3: TGTGCCAGCAGCGGAACAGGGGATGAAAAACTGTTTTTT. Based on the CDR3 plus reference TRBV7-9 and TRBJ1-4, the full variable domain is DTGVSQNPRHKITKRGQNVTFRCDPISEHNRLYWYRQTLGQGPEFLTYFQNEAQLEKSRLLSDRFSAERPKGSFSTLEIQRTEQGDSAMYLCASSGTGDEKLFFGSGTQLSVL.